This passage covers 15 T cell receptor beta chains from one sample sequenced in a study of OX40 agonist ivuxolimab in advanced cancers. Produced via immunoSEQ multiplex PCR; TCRdb's table is partial and in-frame only. The profile covers approximately 45,000 clones, with around 94% appearing a single time and around 10% taken by the ten largest. The starting material was CD4+ or CD8+ T cells sorted from blood, obtained in a trial of the OX40 agonist ivuxolimab. The receptor source for this set is an adult with an advanced solid tumor such as melanoma, head and neck, liver or kidney cancer.

This chain uses TRBV5-1 with TRBJ2-7; the D is unclear. CDR3 size: 15 residues. V lost 1 base and J 5 bases, leaving 16 bases between the germline ends. Germline assignment: CDR1 SGHRS and CDR2 YFSETQ. The CDR3 DNA reads as TGCGCCAGCAGCTTGTGGGGTCCCCAGACCAACGAGCAGTACTTC. This encodes CASSLWGPQTNEQYF.

This rearrangement joins TRBV9 to TRBJ2-5, with TRBD2 matching over 7 bases. The ends lost 4 bases at V and 1 base at J; junction bases unmatched: 7. Germline CDR1 is SGDLS and CDR2 is YYNGEE. The CDR3 is made up of 15 amino acids. CDR3 sequence (DNA): TGTGCCAGCAGCCCCGGCGGGAGCGGCCAAGAGACCCAGTACTTC. The encoded protein is CASSPGGSGQETQYF.

The chain couples TRBV9 to TRBJ1-2; a possible D gene is TRBD1 (5 bases). This CDR3 contains 13 residues. CDR1 is SGDLS, CDR2 YYNGEE, per germline. V was shortened by 1 base and J by 8 bases, with 12 bases between the two germline ends. The CDR3 DNA sequence: TGTGCCAGCAGCGTAAGACAGTCGAGCGGCTACACCTTC. Encoded protein: CASSVRQSSGYTF.

J is TRBJ2-1 and V is TRBV7-9, with 9 bases that match TRBD1. This CDR3 has 14 amino acids. V gave up 5 bases and J gave up 6 bases; unmatched junction bases: 5. The V gene's germline CDR1 is SEHNR and CDR2 FQNEAQ (reference sequence). CDR3 loop: CASSRDREGNEQFF. Written as DNA, the CDR3 is TGTGCCAGCAGCCGGGACAGGGAGGGCAATGAGCAGTTCTTC.

The V call is TRBV25-1, the J call TRBJ2-5, with 7 nucleotides matching TRBD1. Germline CDR1 and CDR2: MGHDK and SYGVNS. V dropped 4 bases and J dropped 5; count of bases not matched to a gene: 13. The CDR3 totals 16 residues. CDR3 protein: CASSGGQERVRETQYF. CDR3 in DNA: TGTGCCAGCAGTGGTGGACAGGAGCGAGTTCGGGAGACCCAGTACTTC.

The chain employs TRBV7-9 and TRBJ2-7; D is unresolved. This CDR3 contains 12 residues. Deletions cut 6 bases from V and 1 base from J, with 7 bases between. In germline, CDR1 is SEHNR, CDR2 FQNEAQ (reference sequence). Written as DNA, the CDR3 is TGTGCCAGCAGAGGGCTTTCCTACGAGCAGTACTTC. Translation: CASRGLSYEQYF.

V usage is TRBV5-4 and J usage is TRBJ2-7; D possibly corresponds to TRBD2 (5 bases). CDR1 and CDR2 from the germline V gene are SGHNT and YYREEE (reference sequence). V was shortened by 6 bases and J by 2 bases, with 12 bases between the two germline ends. The CDR3 runs 13 residues. This CDR3 is CASTGDGTYEQYF. CDR3 DNA: TGTGCCAGCACCGGCGACGGGACCTACGAGCAGTACTTC.

The CDR3 DNA is TGTGCCACCAGCAGGAGACCGGGCGACGCTAGCACAGATACGCAGTATTTT. This sequence encodes CATSRRPGDASTDTQYF. The chain couples TRBV15 to TRBJ2-3; D is undetermined. CDR1 is LNHNV and CDR2 is YYDKDF in the germline V gene (reference sequence). This CDR3 region has 17 residues. Trimming removed 3 bases at V and 0 bases at J, with 16 bases between.

V gene TRBV2 combines with J gene TRBJ1-2; D is perhaps TRBD1 (6 bases). This CDR3 is 13 amino acids long. Germline assignment: CDR1 SNHLY and CDR2 FYNNEI. With 7 bases removed from V and 5 bases from J, the gap between germline ends came to 14 bases. The CDR3 sequence is CASTQTTGYGYTF. Here the CDR3 DNA reads TGTGCCAGCACCCAAACCACAGGGTATGGCTACACCTTC.

The V call is TRBV4-3, the J call TRBJ1-1, with D unresolved. Germline V gives CDR1 LGHNA, CDR2 YSLEER. Trimming cost V 1 base and J 11 bases, with 17 bases left between them. The CDR3 runs to 14 residues. The CDR3 loop reads CASSQGTTSRAAFF. The DNA of the CDR3 is TGCGCCAGCAGCCAAGGAACTACTTCTAGAGCCGCTTTCTTT.

CDR3 loop: CASSQAFGNEQFF. The CDR3, as DNA: TGTGCCAGCAGCCAAGCATTTGGCAATGAGCAGTTCTTC. This chain links TRBV14 with TRBJ2-1; no clear D. CDR3 length equals 13 residues. Trimming left V 1 base short and J 6 bases short, with 7 bases between. The germline V gene has CDR1 SGHDN and CDR2 FVKESK. The full variable domain, its missing parts supplied by reference TRBV14 and TRBJ2-1, is EAGVTQFPSHSVIEKGQTVTLRCDPISGHDNLYWYRRVMGKEIKFLLHFVKESKQDESGMPNNRFLAERTGGTYSTLKVQPAELEDSGVYFCASSQAFGNEQFFGPGTRLTVL.

CDR3 in DNA: TGTGCCATCGGGGGACAGGGGAGTTCCTACGAGCAGTACTTC. Translation gives CAIGGQGSSYEQYF. The gene calls are TRBV10-3 and TRBJ2-7, with 10 bases fitting TRBD1. The germline gives CDR1 ENHRY, CDR2 SYGVKD. The CDR3 length is 14 residues. Germline trimming cut 8 bases from V and 1 base from J; bases unmatched to any gene: 5.

The rearrangement joins TRBV13 to TRBJ2-3; TRBD2 aligns across 8 bases. V dropped 1 base and J dropped 2; count of bases not matched to a gene: 5. Germline V gives CDR1 PRHDT, CDR2 FYEKMQ (reference sequence). The CDR3 is 16 residues long. The CDR3 DNA follows: TGTGCCAGCAGCTTAGAAACTAGCGGAACCACAGATACGCAGTATTTT. This translates into CASSLETSGTTDTQYF. Supplemented by reference TRBV13 and TRBJ2-3, the full variable domain reads AAGVIQSPRHLIKEKRETATLKCYPIPRHDTVYWYQQGPGQDPQFLISFYEKMQSDKGSIPDRFSAQQFSDYHSELNMSSLELGDSALYFCASSLETSGTTDTQYFGPGTRLTVL.

The chain combines TRBV4-3 with TRBJ2-2; TRBD2 might be the D (6 bases). The CDR3 covers 17 residues. The germline V gene has CDR1 LGHNA and CDR2 YSLEER. V dropped 3 bases and J dropped 2 bases, with 16 bases sitting between them. CDR3 loop: CASSQGWLAVNTGELFF. For the CDR3, the DNA is TGCGCCAGCAGCCAGGGTTGGTTAGCGGTTAACACCGGGGAGCTGTTTTTT.

The gene calls are TRBV6-6 and TRBJ2-7, with TRBD2 matching 8 bases. The CDR3 contains 15 residues. The junction had 6 bases not matched to a gene; V was cut back by 2 bases and J by 3 bases. Germline values: CDR1 MNHNY, CDR2 SVGAGI (reference sequence). The CDR3 DNA reads as TGTGCCAGCAGTTACGACAGCGGGAGTTTCTACGAGCAGTACTTC. Translation: CASSYDSGSFYEQYF.